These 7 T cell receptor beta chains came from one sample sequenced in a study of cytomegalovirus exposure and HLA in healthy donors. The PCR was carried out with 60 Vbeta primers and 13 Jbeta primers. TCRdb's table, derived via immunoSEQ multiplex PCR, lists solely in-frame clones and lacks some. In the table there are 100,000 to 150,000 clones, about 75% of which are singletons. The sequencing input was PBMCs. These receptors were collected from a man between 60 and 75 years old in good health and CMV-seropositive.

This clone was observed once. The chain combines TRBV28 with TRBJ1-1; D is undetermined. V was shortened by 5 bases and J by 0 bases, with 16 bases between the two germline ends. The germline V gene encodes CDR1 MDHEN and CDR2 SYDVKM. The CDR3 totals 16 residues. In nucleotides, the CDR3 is TGTGCCAGCAGTCCCCCCGGGATTCGCCTGAACACTGAAGCTTTCTTT. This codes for CASSPPGIRLNTEAFF.

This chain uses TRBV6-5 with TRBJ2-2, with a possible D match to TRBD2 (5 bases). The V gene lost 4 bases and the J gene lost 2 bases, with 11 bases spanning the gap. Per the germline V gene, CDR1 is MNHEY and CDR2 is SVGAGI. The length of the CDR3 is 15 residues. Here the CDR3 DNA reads TGTGCCAGCAGTTTAACTCGGACTAACACCGGGGAGCTGTTTTTT. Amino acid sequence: CASSLTRTNTGELFF.

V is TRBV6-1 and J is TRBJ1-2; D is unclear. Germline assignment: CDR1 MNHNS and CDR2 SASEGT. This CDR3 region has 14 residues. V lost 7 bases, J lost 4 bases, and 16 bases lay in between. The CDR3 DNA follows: TGTGCCAGCACCCCCGGAGGGAACACCTATGGCTACACCTTC. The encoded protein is CASTPGGNTYGYTF.

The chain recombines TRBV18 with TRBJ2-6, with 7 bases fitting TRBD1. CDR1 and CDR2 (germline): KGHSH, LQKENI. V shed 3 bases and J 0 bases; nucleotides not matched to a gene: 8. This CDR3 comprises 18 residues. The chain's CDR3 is CASSPRQGLFSGANVLTF. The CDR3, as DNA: TGTGCCAGCTCACCTCGACAGGGCCTCTTCTCTGGGGCCAACGTCCTGACTTTC.

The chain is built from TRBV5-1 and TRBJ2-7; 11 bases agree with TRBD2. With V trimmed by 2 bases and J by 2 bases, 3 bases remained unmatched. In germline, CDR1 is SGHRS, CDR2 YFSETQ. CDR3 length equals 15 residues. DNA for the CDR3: TGCGCCAGCAGCTTCACTAGCGGGAGCCCCTACGAGCAGTACTTC. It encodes CASSFTSGSPYEQYF.

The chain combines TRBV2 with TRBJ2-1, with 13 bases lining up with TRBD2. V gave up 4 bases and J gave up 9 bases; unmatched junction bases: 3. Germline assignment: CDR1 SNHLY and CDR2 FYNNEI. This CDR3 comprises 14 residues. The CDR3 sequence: CASSGLAGGGEQFF. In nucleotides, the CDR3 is TGTGCCAGCAGTGGACTAGCGGGAGGCGGTGAGCAGTTCTTC.

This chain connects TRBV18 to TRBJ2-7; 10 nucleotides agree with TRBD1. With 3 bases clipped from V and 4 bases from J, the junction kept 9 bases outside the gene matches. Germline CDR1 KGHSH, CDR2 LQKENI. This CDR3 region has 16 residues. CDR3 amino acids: CASSPRPGQGQYEQYF. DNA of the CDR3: TGTGCCAGCTCACCGCGACCGGGACAGGGGCAGTACGAGCAGTACTTC. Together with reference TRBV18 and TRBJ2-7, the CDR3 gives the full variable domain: NAGVMQNPRHLVRRRGQEARLRCSPMKGHSHVYWYRQLPEEGLKFMVYLQKENIIDESGMPKERFSAEFPKEGPSILRIQQVVRGDSAAYFCASSPRPGQGQYEQYFGPGTRLTVT.